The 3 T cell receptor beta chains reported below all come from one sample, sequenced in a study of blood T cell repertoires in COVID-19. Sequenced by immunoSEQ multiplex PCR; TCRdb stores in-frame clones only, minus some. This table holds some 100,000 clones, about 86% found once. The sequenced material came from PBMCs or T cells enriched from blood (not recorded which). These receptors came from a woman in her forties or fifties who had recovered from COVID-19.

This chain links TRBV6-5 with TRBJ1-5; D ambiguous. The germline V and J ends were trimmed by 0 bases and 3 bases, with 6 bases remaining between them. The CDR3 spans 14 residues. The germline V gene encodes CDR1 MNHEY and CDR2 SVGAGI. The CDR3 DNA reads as TGTGCCAGCAGTTACTCCGGACTCAATCAGCCCCAGCATTTT. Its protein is CASSYSGLNQPQHF.

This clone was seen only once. This CDR3 reads CAIGTDSNQPQHF. CDR3 nucleotides: TGTGCCATTGGGACAGATAGCAATCAGCCCCAGCATTTT. This chain uses TRBV10-3 with TRBJ1-5; 7 bases line up with TRBD1. Germline lookup yields CDR1 ENHRY and CDR2 SYGVKD. V was clipped by 9 bases and J by 0 bases; unmatched bases: 2. The CDR3 runs 13 residues.

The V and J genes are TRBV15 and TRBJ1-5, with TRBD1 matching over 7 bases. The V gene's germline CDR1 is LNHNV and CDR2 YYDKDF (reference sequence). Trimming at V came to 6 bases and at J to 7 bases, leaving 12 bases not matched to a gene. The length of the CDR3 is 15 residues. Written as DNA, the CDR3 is TGTGCCACCAGGGCGACAGGGCCGGGCGGGCAGCCCCAGCATTTT. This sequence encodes CATRATGPGGQPQHF. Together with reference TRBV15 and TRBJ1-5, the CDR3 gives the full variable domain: DAMVIQNPRYQVTQFGKPVTLSCSQTLNHNVMYWYQQKSSQAPKLLFHYYDKDFNNEADTPDNFQSRRPNTSFCFLDIRSPGLGDTAMYLCATRATGPGGQPQHFGDGTRLSIL.